These 2 T cell receptor beta chains were all obtained from the same sample, sequenced in a study of shared clonotypes between healthy human individuals. Assay: immunoSEQ multiplex PCR; the TCRdb copy retains only in-frame clones and omits some. Seen here are about 1 million clones, roughly 75% observed once, and the top ten hold around 1.4%. The specimen was memory CD4+ T cells sorted from blood. Subset reported: CD45RA-negative fraction. Receptors originate from a man aged 18 to 35 in good health.

Remarks on this clone: Since a far larger clone is one base different, this is likely a read error. The V and J genes are TRBV5-1 and TRBJ2-1, with 9 bases fitting TRBD1. V shed 3 bases, J shed 6 bases, and the junction held 4 bases outside the gene matches. The germline V gene encodes CDR1 SGHRS and CDR2 YFSETQ. This CDR3 region has 14 residues. CDR3 sequence: CASSSGQGGNEQFF. The CDR3 region has the DNA TGCGCCAGCAGCTCGGGACAGGGCGGCAATGAGCAGTTCTTC.

This clone was recorded only once. V gene TRBV29-1 combines with J gene TRBJ1-1; D possibly corresponds to TRBD1 (6 bases). V was shortened by 6 bases and J by 6 bases, with 17 bases between the two germline ends. Germline CDR1 reads SQVTM; CDR2 reads ANQGSEA. This CDR3 has 13 residues. CDR3 DNA: TGCAGCGTGGGGTGGGGGGCATTGTCTGAAGCTTTCTTT. Encoded protein: CSVGWGALSEAFF.